One and the same sample provided the 25 T cell receptor beta chains below, sequenced in a study of T cell changes during pregnancy in multiple sclerosis. The assay was immunoSEQ multiplex PCR, and TCRdb's table has in-frame clones only and misses some. The sample records about 59,000 clones, around 94% being singletons. Sequencing used CD8+ T cells from peripheral blood mononuclear cells, obtained after pregnancy. The receptors were gathered from a female donor with multiple sclerosis, enrolled in a pregnancy study.

The rearrangement joins TRBV14 to TRBJ2-7; 13 bases align to TRBD2. The CDR3 covers 16 residues. Germline values: CDR1 SGHDN, CDR2 FVKESK. J gave up 2 bases and V 3 bases, and 4 bases lay outside the gene matches. The CDR3 reads CASSQGTSGRAYEQYF. In DNA form, the CDR3 reads TGTGCCAGCAGCCAGGGTACTAGCGGGAGGGCCTACGAGCAGTACTTC.

The chain recombines TRBV7-9 with TRBJ2-3, with 8 bases aligning to TRBD2. J gave up 0 bases and V 5 bases, and 7 bases lay outside the gene matches. The CDR3 consists of 16 residues. Germline CDR1 is SEHNR and CDR2 is FQNEAQ (reference sequence). The CDR3 protein is CASSVGLGESTDTQYF. The CDR3 DNA reads as TGTGCCAGCAGCGTGGGACTAGGCGAAAGCACAGATACGCAGTATTTT.

The CDR3 region has the DNA TGTGCCACCAGCGTCATGCGGCAAGAGACCCAGTACTTC. Amino acid sequence: CATSVMRQETQYF. The gene calls are TRBV15 and TRBJ2-5; no reliable D call. Germline CDR1 and CDR2: LNHNV and YYDKDF (reference sequence). This CDR3 is 13 amino acids long. Trimming removed 5 bases from V and 2 bases from J, with 9 bases in between.

The chain recombines TRBV4-3 with TRBJ2-5, with D possibly being TRBD2 (6 bases). The CDR3 spans 14 residues. Deletions cut 5 bases from V and 3 bases from J, with 13 bases between. The germline V gene encodes CDR1 LGHNA and CDR2 YSLEER. CDR3 region: CASSGGLSEETQYF. The CDR3 DNA is TGCGCCAGCAGCGGGGGACTCAGCGAAGAGACCCAGTACTTC.

DNA for the CDR3: TGCGCCAGCAGTTGGACTAGCGGGAGCTCCTACGAGCAGTACTTC. Encoded protein: CASSWTSGSSYEQYF. This sequence joins TRBV5-1 and TRBJ2-7; 13 bases are a match to TRBD2. In germline, CDR1 is SGHRS, CDR2 YFSETQ. This CDR3 is built from 15 residues. With V trimmed by 5 bases and J by 0 bases, 2 bases remained unmatched.

The chain links TRBV6-6 to TRBJ2-3; 9 nucleotides line up with TRBD2. The CDR3 has 15 amino acids. Germline V gene data show CDR1 as MNHNY and CDR2 as SVGAGI (reference sequence). V lost 2 bases and J lost 4; bases outside the gene matches: 4. In nucleotides, the CDR3 is TGTGCCAGCAGTTACCGGCGGGAGGGTCCAGATACGCAGTATTTT. Its protein is CASSYRREGPDTQYF.

The J gene is TRBJ2-7, the V gene TRBV4-1, with D tentatively TRBD2 (5 bases). The length of the CDR3 is 15 residues. The germline CDR1 and CDR2 sequences are MGHRA and YSYEKL. V was shortened by 3 bases and J by 4 bases, with 16 bases between the two germline ends. The CDR3 spells CASSQGGLPEYEQYF. The DNA for the CDR3 is TGCGCCAGCAGCCAGGGCGGGCTTCCCGAGTACGAGCAGTACTTC.

V gene TRBV7-9 combines with J gene TRBJ2-4; 9 bases agree with TRBD2. The CDR3 has 16 amino acids. With 5 bases clipped from V and 5 bases from J, the junction kept 10 bases outside the gene matches. Germline V CDR1 and CDR2: SEHNR, FQNEAQ (reference sequence). The CDR3 DNA sequence: TGTGCCAGCAGCCCCCCAACTAGCGGGCAAGAAAACATTCAGTACTTC. Translating it yields CASSPPTSGQENIQYF.

The chain is built from TRBV6-4 and TRBJ2-1; maybe TRBD2 (5 bases). This CDR3 spans 16 amino acids. The ends were cut back, 4 bases at V and 7 bases at J, with 20 bases in the middle. From germline, CDR1 is MRHNA and CDR2 SNTAGT. In DNA, the CDR3 is TGTGCCAGCAGTGCCCAACGGGCCCTCGGGGTGAATGAGCAGTTCTTC. Translation gives CASSAQRALGVNEQFF.

This clone has more than one count but fewer than ten. The genes are TRBV4-1 and TRBJ1-5; D unresolved. The V end lost 3 bases, the J end lost 6 bases, and 12 bases lay between the germline ends. This CDR3 comprises 14 residues. The germline gives CDR1 MGHRA, CDR2 YSYEKL. The chain's CDR3 is CASSQGRDRQPQHF. The CDR3 bases are TGCGCCAGCAGCCAGGGCCGGGATCGTCAGCCCCAGCATTTT.

The chain links TRBV7-2 to TRBJ1-4; the match to TRBD1 covers 7 bases. The germline V gene has CDR1 SGHTA and CDR2 FQGNSA. The J segment lost 2 bases and the V segment lost 5 bases, leaving 5 bases of the junction unmatched. The length of the CDR3 is 15 residues. DNA for the CDR3: TGTGCCAGCAGCCTGCACAGGGGTACTAATGAAAAACTGTTTTTT. Its translation: CASSLHRGTNEKLFF.

This clone was counted a single time. The chain is built from TRBV4-2 and TRBJ2-7, with TRBD2 as a possible D gene (6 bases). Germline lookup yields CDR1 LGHNA and CDR2 YNFKEQ. This CDR3 has 13 amino acids. V lost 4 bases and J lost 6, with 13 bases in between. The DNA for the CDR3 is TGTGCCAGCAGCCCTTCGCGGGGATCCGAGCAGTACTTC. Amino acids: CASSPSRGSEQYF.

The chain has TRBV27 and TRBJ2-7, with D perhaps TRBD1 (5 bases). Germline V gene data show CDR1 as MNHEY and CDR2 as SMNVEV (reference sequence). CDR3 length equals 13 residues. V lost 5 bases, J lost 4 bases, and 12 bases lay in between. The CDR3: CASSPRTNYEQYF. The CDR3 bases are TGTGCCAGCAGTCCAAGGACAAATTACGAGCAGTACTTC.

This clone was seen only once. This rearrangement joins TRBV4-3 to TRBJ2-1; 7 bases match TRBD2. After removal of 3 bases from V and 3 bases from J, the junction contained 5 bases not matched to a gene. The CDR3 runs 15 residues. CDR1 is LGHNA and CDR2 is YSLEER in the germline V gene. The CDR3 DNA reads as TGCGCCAGCAGCCAGGGCCTAGCGGTCTACAATGAGCAGTTCTTC. This codes for CASSQGLAVYNEQFF.

This clone has a handful of counts. The rearrangement joins TRBV7-9 to TRBJ1-2, with 8 bases matching TRBD1. Germline CDR1 is SEHNR and CDR2 is FQNEAQ (reference sequence). After removal of 6 bases from V and 8 bases from J, the junction contained 8 bases not matched to a gene. There are 13 residues in the CDR3. The CDR3 bases are TGTGCCAGCAGATCCGACAGGGGAGGAGGCTACACCTTC. This gives the protein CASRSDRGGGYTF.

The chain uses TRBV7-9 and TRBJ1-4; D is unclear. Germline V gene sequence: CDR1 SEHNR, CDR2 FQNEAQ (reference sequence). This CDR3 is built from 14 residues. Deletions cut 2 bases from V and 8 bases from J, with 12 bases between. DNA for the CDR3: TGTGCCAGCAGCTTAAGCTCAGGCAACGAAAAACTGTTTTTT. Protein product: CASSLSSGNEKLFF.

V and J are TRBV4-2 and TRBJ2-1, with D uncertain. The CDR3 has 15 residues. CDR1 is LGHNA and CDR2 is YNFKEQ in the germline V gene. V was clipped by 0 bases and J by 8 bases, with 14 bases between them. The CDR3 DNA follows: TGTGCCAGCAGCCAAGATCCGACTGAGTTCGATGAGCAGTTCTTC. It translates to CASSQDPTEFDEQFF.

This sequence joins TRBV5-8 and TRBJ2-7, with 7 nucleotides matching TRBD2. J was trimmed by 2 bases and V by 0 bases; bases with no gene match: 8. The length of the CDR3 is 16 residues. Germline V lookup: CDR1 SGHTS, CDR2 YDEGEE. The CDR3 loop reads CASSLEGAGEAYEQYF. The CDR3 DNA sequence: TGTGCCAGCAGCTTGGAGGGTGCGGGGGAAGCCTACGAGCAGTACTTC.

This rearrangement joins TRBV7-9 to TRBJ2-7, with 14 bases that match TRBD2. CDR1 is SEHNR and CDR2 is FQNEAQ in the germline V gene (reference sequence). The CDR3 consists of 16 residues. Unmatched junction bases numbered 7, after V lost 4 bases and J lost 5 bases. The CDR3 sequence is CASSSPRLAGGNEQYF. The DNA for the CDR3 is TGTGCCAGCAGCTCCCCCCGACTAGCGGGAGGGAACGAGCAGTACTTC.

The V and J genes are TRBV30 and TRBJ1-1; 7 nucleotides match TRBD1. After removal of 6 bases from V and 2 bases from J, the junction contained 6 bases not matched to a gene. Germline values: CDR1 GTSNPN, CDR2 SVGIG (reference sequence). The CDR3 has 13 amino acids. CDR3 bases: TGTGCCTGCGCGACAGGGACTAACACTGAAGCTTTCTTT. It yields the protein CACATGTNTEAFF.

This chain joins TRBV10-3 and TRBJ1-2, with D possibly TRBD1 on 6 matching bases. Trimming left V 3 bases short and J 4 bases short, with 12 bases between. The length of the CDR3 is 14 residues. CDR1 is ENHRY and CDR2 is SYGVKD in the germline V gene. The CDR3 DNA reads as TGTGCCATCAGTGATGGCGACAGGAGCTATGGCTACACCTTC. This codes for CAISDGDRSYGYTF.

The V gene is TRBV5-4, the J gene TRBJ2-1, with 7 bases matching TRBD2. Per the germline V gene, CDR1 is SGHNT and CDR2 is YYREEE (reference sequence). The CDR3 contains 15 residues. The trim removed 1 base at V and 4 bases at J, leaving 5 bases unmatched. CDR3 region: CASSLRRETYNEQFF. The CDR3 nucleotides are TGTGCCAGCAGCTTGCGGCGGGAGACTTACAATGAGCAGTTCTTC.

The genes are TRBV28 and TRBJ1-5, with a weak D call TRBD1 (5 bases). The CDR3 extends over 15 amino acids. The germline V gene has CDR1 MDHEN and CDR2 SYDVKM. The ends were cut back, 3 bases at V and 6 bases at J, with 15 bases in the middle. The CDR3 DNA reads as TGTGCCAGCAGTTTGGTCAGGGTAGGTGCTCAGCCCCAGCATTTT. Translated, it gives CASSLVRVGAQPQHF.

The chain is built from TRBV30 and TRBJ2-1, with D perhaps TRBD2 (6 bases). The CDR3 has 14 residues. Per germline, CDR1 GTSNPN and CDR2 SVGIG (reference sequence). Trimming took 3 bases from V and 8 from J, leaving 17 bases between them. CDR3 nucleotide sequence: TGTGCCTGGAGGATACTAGCTCTTCGGGATGAGCAGTTCTTC. Translating gives CAWRILALRDEQFF.

This clone was seen a single time. The J gene is TRBJ1-4, the V gene TRBV11-2, with unresolved D. CDR1 and CDR2 (germline): SGHAT, FQNNGV. V gave up 0 bases and J gave up 8 bases, with 16 bases separating them. The CDR3 totals 16 residues. The CDR3 region is CASSLDLAPGKEKLFF. CDR3 nucleotides: TGTGCCAGCAGCTTAGATCTAGCACCGGGGAAAGAAAAACTGTTTTTT.